In its sample, the clone carrying this T cell receptor (beta chain) was seen a few times. Repertoires were generated with immunoSEQ multiplex PCR, while TCRdb's copy carries only in-frame clones and drops some. The sample includes about 7,800 clones, over 55% seen only once; the top ten take approximately 11%. These data come from a study of immune evolution from preneoplasia to lung adenocarcinoma. The CDR3 extends over 16 amino acids. Germline V CDR1 and CDR2: LNHDA, SQIVND (reference sequence). V lost 0 bases and J lost 8, with 16 bases in between. This sequence originates from a donor of 70 years or more with lung adenocarcinoma. Some clones in this sample may be carry-over from other donors' samples. The chain joins TRBV19 to TRBJ1-4; D unresolved. The sequencing sample was made of FFPE lung adenocarcinoma in situ tissue. The CDR3 sequence: CASSIDHGISVEKLFF. CDR3 sequence (DNA): TGTGCCAGTAGTATAGATCATGGGATTTCCGTGGAAAAACTGTTTTTT.